Below, one TCR beta chain is given with its context. What it recognizes is unknown. Looked up from germline, CDR1 is SEHNR and CDR2 is FQNEAQ (reference sequence). V was cut by 7 bases and J by 6 bases, with 18 bases left in between. This CDR3 spans 14 amino acids. The sample belongs to a study of T-cell reconstitution after alpha-beta-depleted transplantation in children. Study outcomes and limitations: Several hundred rapidly expanded clones from non-depleted graft cells reportedly supplied alpha-beta T cells about two months post-transplant. In some patients, recipient T cells and intrathymic progenitors surviving conditioning explained high day-60 diversity. Hyperexpanded clones declined; after one year, newly produced T cells mostly supplied diversity.

Preparing the TCRbeta library involved the use of unique molecular identifiers. TCRdb reprocessed the PCR reads with MiXCR, giving one entry per CDR3 protein. In the table there are 800,000 to 1,000,000 distinct CDR3 sequences, about 29% of which are singletons. This receptor was identified in a boy under two years old who had a stem cell transplant for SCID, so the T cells may come from the graft donor. The chain links TRBV7-9 to TRBJ1-2; D uncertain. The sample consisted of PBMCs, mostly from graft donor cells, taken 360 days after TCRalphabeta/CD19-depleted stem cell transplant. CDR3 sequence reads: CASTQAGRSDGYTF. The CDR3 DNA reads as TGTGCCAGCACCCAAGCGGGCAGGTCTGATGGCTACACCTTC.